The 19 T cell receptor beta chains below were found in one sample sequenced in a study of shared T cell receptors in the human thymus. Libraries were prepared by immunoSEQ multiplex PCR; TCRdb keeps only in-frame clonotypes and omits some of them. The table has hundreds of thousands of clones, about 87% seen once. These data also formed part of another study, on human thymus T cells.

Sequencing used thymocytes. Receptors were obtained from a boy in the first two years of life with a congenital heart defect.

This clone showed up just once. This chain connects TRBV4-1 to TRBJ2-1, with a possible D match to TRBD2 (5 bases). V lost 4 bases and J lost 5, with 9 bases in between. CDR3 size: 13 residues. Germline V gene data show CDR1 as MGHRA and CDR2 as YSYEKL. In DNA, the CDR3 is TGCGCCAGCAGCCGAGGGCCGGACAATGAGCAGTTCTTC. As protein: CASSRGPDNEQFF.

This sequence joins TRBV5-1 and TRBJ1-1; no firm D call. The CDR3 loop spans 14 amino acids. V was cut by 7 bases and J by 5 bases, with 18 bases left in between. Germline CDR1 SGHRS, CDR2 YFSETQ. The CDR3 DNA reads TGCGCCAGCTCCTCTCAAGGATCGGGAACTGAAGCTTTCTTT. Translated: CASSSQGSGTEAFF.

CDR3 sequence reads: CASSHRRRGLAGERTTDTQYF. The CDR3 coding sequence is TGTGCCAGCTCACACCGACGACGGGGACTAGCGGGAGAAAGGACCACAGATACGCAGTATTTT. The chain combines TRBV28 with TRBJ2-3; 14 nucleotides match TRBD2. This CDR3 comprises 21 residues. V lost 8 bases and J lost 2; bases outside the gene matches: 21. Germline CDR1 MDHEN, CDR2 SYDVKM.

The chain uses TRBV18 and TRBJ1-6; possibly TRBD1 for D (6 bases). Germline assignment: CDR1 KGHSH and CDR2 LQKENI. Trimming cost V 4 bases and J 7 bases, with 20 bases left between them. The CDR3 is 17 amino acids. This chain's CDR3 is CASSLLPGTKENSPLHF. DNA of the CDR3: TGTGCCAGCTCACTGTTACCTGGGACAAAAGAAAATTCACCCCTCCACTTT.

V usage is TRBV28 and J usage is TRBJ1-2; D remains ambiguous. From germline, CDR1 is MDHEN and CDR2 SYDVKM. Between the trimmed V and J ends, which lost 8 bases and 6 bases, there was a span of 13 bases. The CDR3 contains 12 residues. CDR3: CASRRERDGYTF. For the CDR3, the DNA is TGTGCCAGCCGACGGGAGAGGGATGGCTACACCTTC.

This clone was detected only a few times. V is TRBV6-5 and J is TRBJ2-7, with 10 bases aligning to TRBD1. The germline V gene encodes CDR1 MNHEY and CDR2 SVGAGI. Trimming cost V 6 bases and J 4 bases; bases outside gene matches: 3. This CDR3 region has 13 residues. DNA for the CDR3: TGTGCCAGCAGCGGACAGGGGGAATACGAGCAGTACTTC. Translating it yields CASSGQGEYEQYF.

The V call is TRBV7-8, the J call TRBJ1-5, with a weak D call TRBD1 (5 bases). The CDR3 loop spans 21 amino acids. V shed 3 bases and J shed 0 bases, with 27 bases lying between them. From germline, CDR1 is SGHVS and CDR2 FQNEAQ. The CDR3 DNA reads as TGTGCCAGCAGCTTTTTTTCGTGGGCTAAAAGGGGTCAATATAGCAATCAGCCCCAGCATTTT. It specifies CASSFFSWAKRGQYSNQPQHF.

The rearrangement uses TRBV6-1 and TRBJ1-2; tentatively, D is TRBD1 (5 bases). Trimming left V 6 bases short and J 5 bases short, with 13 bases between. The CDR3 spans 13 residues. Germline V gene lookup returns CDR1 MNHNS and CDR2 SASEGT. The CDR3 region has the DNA TGTGCCAGCAGGAATAGGGGAGGGTATGGCTACACCTTC. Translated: CASRNRGGYGYTF.

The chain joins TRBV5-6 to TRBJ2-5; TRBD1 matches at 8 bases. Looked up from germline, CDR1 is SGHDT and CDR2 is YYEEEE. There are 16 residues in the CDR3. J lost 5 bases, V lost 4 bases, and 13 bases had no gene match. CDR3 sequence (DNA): TGTGCCAGCAGCAACCCCCGGGACAGGCTTTCGGAGACCCAGTACTTC. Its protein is CASSNPRDRLSETQYF.

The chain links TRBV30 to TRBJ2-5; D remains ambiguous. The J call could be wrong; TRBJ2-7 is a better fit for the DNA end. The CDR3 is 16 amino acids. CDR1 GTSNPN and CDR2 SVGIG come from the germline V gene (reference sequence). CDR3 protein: CAWSPPPTVIQYEQYF. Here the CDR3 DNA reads TGTGCCTGGAGTCCCCCCCCCACGGTCATCCAATACGAGCAGTACTTC.

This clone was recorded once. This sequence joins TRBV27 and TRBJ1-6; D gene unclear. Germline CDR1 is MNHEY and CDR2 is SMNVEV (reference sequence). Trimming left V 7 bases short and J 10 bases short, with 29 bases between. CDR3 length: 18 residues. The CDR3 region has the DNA TGTGCCAGCACTCTCAGTTCCTTCCCGGGTCCCGGGTGGTCACCCCTCCACTTT. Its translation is CASTLSSFPGPGWSPLHF.

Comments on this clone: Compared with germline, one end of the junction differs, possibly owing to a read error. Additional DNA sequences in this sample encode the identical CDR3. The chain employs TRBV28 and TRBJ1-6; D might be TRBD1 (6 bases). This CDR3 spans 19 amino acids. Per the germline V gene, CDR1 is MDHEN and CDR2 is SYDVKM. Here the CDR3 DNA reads TGTGCCAGCACCAAACAAGGACGGGACATAAGCTCCTATAATTCCCCCCTCCACTTT. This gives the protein CASTKQGRDISSYNSPLHF.

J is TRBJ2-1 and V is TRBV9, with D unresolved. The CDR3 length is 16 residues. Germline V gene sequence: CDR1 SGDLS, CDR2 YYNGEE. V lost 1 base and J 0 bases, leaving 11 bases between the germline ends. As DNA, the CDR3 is TGTGCCAGCAGCGTAAGTGAGGCTAGCTCCTACAATGAGCAGTTCTTC. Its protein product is CASSVSEASSYNEQFF.

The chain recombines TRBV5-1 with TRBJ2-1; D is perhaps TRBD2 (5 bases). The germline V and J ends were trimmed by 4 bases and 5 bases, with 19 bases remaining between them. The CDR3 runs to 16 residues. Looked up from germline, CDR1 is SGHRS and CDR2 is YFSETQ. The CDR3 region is CASSPQPGSEDNEQFF. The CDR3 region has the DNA TGCGCCAGCAGCCCACAACCGGGCTCGGAGGACAATGAGCAGTTCTTC.

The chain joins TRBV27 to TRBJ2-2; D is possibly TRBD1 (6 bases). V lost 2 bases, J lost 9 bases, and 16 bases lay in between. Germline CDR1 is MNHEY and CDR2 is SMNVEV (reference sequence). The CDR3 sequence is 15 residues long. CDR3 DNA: TGTGCCAGCAGTTTAGATTCAGGGGCGGGCAGGGAGCTGTTTTTT. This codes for CASSLDSGAGRELFF.

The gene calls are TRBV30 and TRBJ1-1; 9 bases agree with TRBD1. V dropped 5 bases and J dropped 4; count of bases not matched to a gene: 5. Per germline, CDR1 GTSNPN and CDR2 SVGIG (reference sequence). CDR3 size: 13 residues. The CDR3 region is CAWEGQGCTEAFF. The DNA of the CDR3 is TGTGCCTGGGAAGGACAGGGGTGCACTGAAGCTTTCTTT.

The CDR3 DNA is TGTGCCAGCAGCGACAGGGGGTTCCAAGCTTTCTTT. Protein sequence: CASSDRGFQAFF. J is TRBJ1-1 and V is TRBV7-9; 9 positions agree with TRBD1. V was pared by 5 bases and J by 9 bases, with 4 bases of the junction left unmatched. CDR1 and CDR2 (germline): SEHNR, FQNEAQ (reference sequence). The length of the CDR3 is 12 residues. Complete variable domain (other parts from reference TRBV7-9 and TRBJ1-1): DTGVSQNPRHKITKRGQNVTFRCDPISEHNRLYWYRQTLGQGPEFLTYFQNEAQLEKSRLLSDRFSAERPKGSFSTLEIQRTEQGDSAMYLCASSDRGFQAFFGQGTRLTVV.

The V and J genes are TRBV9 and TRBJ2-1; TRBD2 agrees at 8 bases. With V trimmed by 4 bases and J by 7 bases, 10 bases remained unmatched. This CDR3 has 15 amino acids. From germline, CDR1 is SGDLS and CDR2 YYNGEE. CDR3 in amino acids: CASSSPGGIPNEQFF. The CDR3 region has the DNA TGTGCCAGCAGCTCACCGGGGGGGATCCCTAATGAGCAGTTCTTC.

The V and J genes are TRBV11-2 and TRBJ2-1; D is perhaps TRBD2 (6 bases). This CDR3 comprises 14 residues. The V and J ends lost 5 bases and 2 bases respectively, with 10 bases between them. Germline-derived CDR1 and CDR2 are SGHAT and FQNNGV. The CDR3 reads CASSGGRTYNEQFF. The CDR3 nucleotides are TGTGCCAGCAGCGGGGGGAGGACCTACAATGAGCAGTTCTTC.